This entry lists 14 T cell receptor beta chains sequenced from one sample in a study of T-cell reconstitution after alpha-beta-depleted transplantation in children. Preparation of the TCRbeta library involved a method that used unique molecular identifiers. A single record per CDR3 protein comes from TCRdb applying MiXCR to the PCR reads. The sample has about 640,000 distinct CDR3 sequences, roughly 13% seen once. The sequencing used PBMCs, mostly from graft donor cells, collected 360 days after TCRalphabeta/CD19-depleted stem cell transplant. Receptors were obtained from a male patient younger than 18 who had a stem cell transplant for acute myeloid leukemia, so the T cells may come from the graft donor.

This clonotype was seen at least ten times. Relative to the germline gene, one junction end is altered; a read error may explain this. V gene TRBV5-1 combines with J gene TRBJ2-1, with D tentatively TRBD2 (6 bases). The CDR3 is made up of 14 amino acids. From germline, CDR1 is SGHRS and CDR2 YFSETQ. Here the CDR3 reads CASSLVGGNNEQFF. The CDR3 DNA follows: TGTGCCAGCAGTTTGGTGGGGGGAAACAATGAGCAGTTCTTC.

This clonotype was seen only a few times. The CDR3 coding sequence is TGTGCCAGCAGTTTATTCGGCGGGAGGGCGGTCCTTACCTACAATGAGCAGTTCTTC. Translating gives CASSLFGGRAVLTYNEQFF. The chain couples TRBV28 to TRBJ2-1; 9 positions agree with TRBD2. The length of the CDR3 is 19 residues. The junction had 12 bases not matched to a gene; V was cut back by 1 base and J by 2 bases. CDR1 MDHEN and CDR2 SYDVKM come from the germline V gene.

V usage is TRBV2 and J usage is TRBJ2-7, with D tentatively TRBD2 (5 bases). The germline V gene has CDR1 SNHLY and CDR2 FYNNEI. CDR3 size: 13 residues. Trimming pared 6 bases from V and 4 bases from J, leaving 13 bases between. CDR3 sequence: CASRDSDRYEQYF. As DNA, the CDR3 is TGTGCCAGCAGGGACTCCGACCGTTACGAGCAGTACTTC.

This clonotype was detected only a few times. The rearrangement links TRBV5-1 to TRBJ2-7; 7 bases align to TRBD1. Trimming took 0 bases from V and 2 from J; bases not matched to a gene: 8. CDR3 size: 16 residues. Per germline, CDR1 SGHRS and CDR2 YFSETQ. DNA for the CDR3: TGCGCCAGCAGCTTGGGGGTAGGGACAGTACCCTACGAGCAGTACTTC. Translation: CASSLGVGTVPYEQYF.

This clonotype appeared a few times. The chain employs TRBV28 and TRBJ2-7; D is ambiguous. V lost 11 bases to trimming and J lost 5 bases, with 10 bases between them. Germline loops: CDR1 MDHEN, CDR2 SYDVKM. The CDR3 extends over 10 amino acids. The CDR3 region has the DNA TGTGCCGTCGGTCTTCACGAGCAGTACTTC. It translates to CAVGLHEQYF.

V usage is TRBV19 and J usage is TRBJ2-5; maybe TRBD1 (6 bases). CDR1 LNHDA and CDR2 SQIVND come from the germline V gene (reference sequence). The CDR3 extends over 14 amino acids. V lost 6 bases to trimming and J lost 1 base, with 12 bases between them. DNA of the CDR3: TGTGCCAGTAGCCCAAGGACAGCCCAAGAGACCCAGTACTTC. Its protein is CASSPRTAQETQYF. Together with reference TRBV19 and TRBJ2-5, the CDR3 gives the full variable domain: DGGITQSPKYLFRKEGQNVTLSCEQNLNHDAMYWYRQDPGQGLRLIYYSQIVNDFQKGDIAEGYSVSREKKESFPLTVTSAQKNPTAFYLCASSPRTAQETQYFGPGTRLLVL.

There are a few counts of this clonotype. The chain joins TRBV29-1 to TRBJ2-1, with D uncertain. Per germline, CDR1 SQVTM and CDR2 ANQGSEA. V lost 6 bases and J lost 2, with 8 bases in between. There are 12 residues in the CDR3. The CDR3 here is CSVQRAYNEQFF. The CDR3 DNA reads as TGCAGCGTGCAACGGGCCTACAATGAGCAGTTCTTC.

V is TRBV7-2 and J is TRBJ2-2, with a weak D call TRBD2 (5 bases). This CDR3 comprises 16 residues. CDR1 and CDR2 from the germline V gene are SGHTA and FQGNSA. The V end was cut by 3 bases, the J end by 5 bases, with 16 bases between. The CDR3: CASSFSGGRHTGELFF. CDR3 coding DNA: TGTGCCAGCAGCTTCTCGGGCGGGCGACATACCGGGGAGCTGTTTTTT.

This clonotype was found a few times. The J gene is TRBJ2-2, the V gene TRBV28; D gene unclear. Trimming stripped 3 bases from V and 4 bases from J, with 12 bases between. Germline assignment: CDR1 MDHEN and CDR2 SYDVKM. This CDR3 spans 15 amino acids. Here the CDR3 DNA reads TGTGCCAGCAGTTTTTCTACCCCTGGCACCGGGGAGCTGTTTTTT. Translated, it gives CASSFSTPGTGELFF.

This clonotype is a singleton in its sample. This could be a read error, since a much larger clone is one nucleotide away. The chain links TRBV12-3 or TRBV12-4 to TRBJ2-7; D not resolved. This CDR3 has 11 residues. V was clipped by 4 bases and J by 4 bases, with 5 bases between them. CDR3 DNA: TGTGCCAGCAGTTGCAGATACGAGCAGTACTTC. Encoded protein: CASSCRYEQYF.

This clonotype appeared many times. The gene calls are TRBV7-9 and TRBJ1-3, with 9 bases fitting TRBD1. The ends lost 5 bases at V and 4 bases at J; junction bases unmatched: 18. The CDR3 runs 19 residues. Germline CDR1 reads SEHNR; CDR2 reads FQNEAQ (reference sequence). The CDR3 protein is CASSVILPLQGASGNTIYF. In DNA form, the CDR3 reads TGTGCCAGCAGCGTAATCCTCCCTTTACAGGGGGCTTCCGGAAACACCATATATTTT.

This clonotype was detected a few times. The rearrangement uses TRBV7-2 and TRBJ2-6, with D perhaps TRBD2 (5 bases). Germline V lookup: CDR1 SGHTA, CDR2 FQGNSA. Deletions cut 4 bases from V and 0 bases from J, with 10 bases between. This CDR3 is 16 amino acids long. DNA of the CDR3: TGTGCCAGCAGCTCGTTAGGGAGCTCTGGGGCCAACGTCCTGACTTTC. Its translation is CASSSLGSSGANVLTF.

This clonotype turned up a few times. This chain joins TRBV12-3 or TRBV12-4 and TRBJ2-7; TRBD1 might be the D (6 bases). Trimming shortened V by 6 bases and J by 5 bases, and 14 bases separated the two germline ends. The CDR3 consists of 13 residues. The CDR3 is CASRFQGKHEQYF. The CDR3, as DNA: TGTGCCAGCAGATTCCAGGGGAAACACGAGCAGTACTTC.

This clonotype was counted ten times or more. V gene TRBV21-1 combines with J gene TRBJ1-2; TRBD1 is taken as the D call from the table, unchecked against the DNA. TRBV21-1 is classified as a pseudogene. This CDR3 region has 14 residues. The DNA of the CDR3 is TGTGCCAGCAGCAAAGCCGGACACAACTATGGCTACACCTTC. It specifies CASSKAGHNYGYTF.